Below are 6 T cell receptor beta chains sequenced from a single sample in a study of control samples from healthy donors and cancer patients. Sequenced by immunoSEQ multiplex PCR; TCRdb stores in-frame clones only, minus some. This sample has 150,000 or so clones, with around nine tenths found just once. Sample: blood. These receptors were obtained from a man aged 18 to 29 in good health.

The chain links TRBV3-1 (or the pseudogene TRBV3-2) to TRBJ2-2; the D gene could be TRBD1 or TRBD2 (5 bases each). CDR1 is LGHDT, CDR2 YNNKEL, per germline (reference sequence). CDR3 length: 16 residues. Trimming removed 4 bases from V and 4 bases from J, with 16 bases in between. The CDR3: CASSLGSGTLTGELFF. In DNA form, the CDR3 reads TGTGCCAGCAGCCTGGGCTCCGGGACGCTCACCGGGGAGCTGTTTTTT.

V gene TRBV21-1 combines with J gene TRBJ1-2; TRBD1, as called in the table, went unchecked against the DNA. TRBV21-1 is termed a pseudogene. CDR3 length: 19 amino acids. CDR3 sequence reads: CASSKDRAPIRTGIYGYTF. Written as DNA, the CDR3 is TGTGCCAGCAGCAAAGACCGGGCCCCAATACGAACAGGTATCTATGGCTACACCTTC.

The genes are TRBV4-1 and TRBJ2-5; the D gene could be TRBD1 or TRBD2 (5 bases each). Per germline, CDR1 MGHRA and CDR2 YSYEKL. The V and J ends lost 6 bases and 5 bases respectively, with 19 bases between them. The CDR3 totals 15 residues. The CDR3 is CASRPGTIPVETQYF. As DNA, the CDR3 is TGCGCCAGCAGGCCAGGGACCATCCCCGTGGAGACCCAGTACTTC.

The chain joins TRBV4-1 to TRBJ1-5, with D tentatively TRBD1 (6 bases). V was trimmed by 1 base and J by 1 base, leaving 8 bases between them. CDR1 is MGHRA, CDR2 YSYEKL, per germline. The CDR3 has 15 amino acids. The CDR3 protein is CASSQVTGSNQPQHF. DNA for the CDR3: TGCGCCAGCAGCCAAGTAACAGGGAGCAATCAGCCCCAGCATTTT.

This rearrangement joins TRBV27 to TRBJ2-5; the match to TRBD1 covers 8 bases. The junction had 8 bases not matched to a gene; V was cut back by 7 bases and J by 4 bases. The CDR3 runs to 14 residues. Germline V gene lookup returns CDR1 MNHEY and CDR2 SMNVEV (reference sequence). CDR3 bases: TGTGCCAGCACCCGGACAGGGAGTGGAGAGACCCAGTACTTC. It translates to CASTRTGSGETQYF.

This clone appeared a single time. The V call is TRBV5-6, the J call TRBJ2-2; 8 positions match TRBD1. This CDR3 spans 18 amino acids. Trimming cost V 0 bases and J 3 bases; bases outside gene matches: 10. Germline V gives CDR1 SGHDT, CDR2 YYEEEE. This CDR3 reads CASSLDFQGAPDTGELFF. The DNA of the CDR3 is TGTGCCAGCAGCTTGGATTTCCAGGGGGCGCCGGACACCGGGGAGCTGTTTTTT.